This paragraph covers one TCR beta chain sequence. The V and J ends lost 0 bases and 6 bases, in that order; junction bases with no gene match: 7. The CDR3 totals 15 residues. Germline lookup yields CDR1 MNHNS and CDR2 SASEGT. This entry is derived from a study of ipilimumab plus nivolumab after autologous stem cell transplantation. Study at large: The DLBCL group included primary refractory and relapsed cases.

Profiled with immunoSEQ multiplex PCR; TCRdb holds only in-frame clones, not every one. The sample includes about 84,000 clones, around 80% seen only once; the top ten take more than 2%. The source of this sequence is a male donor with diffuse large B-cell lymphoma. The material was PBMCs, obtained in a trial of ipilimumab plus nivolumab as post-transplant consolidation. The V call is TRBV6-1, the J call TRBJ2-7; 8 bases line up with TRBD2. The CDR3: CASSEALSGGTEQYF. CDR3 nucleotides: TGTGCCAGCAGTGAAGCCCTAAGCGGGGGTACCGAGCAGTACTTC.